This TCR beta chain was sequenced in a study of blood T cell repertoires in COVID-19. The V end lost 1 base, the J end lost 2 bases, and 8 bases lay between the germline ends. Germline V gene sequence: CDR1 MNHEY, CDR2 SVGAGI. This CDR3 has 14 residues. Assay: immunoSEQ multiplex PCR; the TCRdb copy retains only in-frame clones and omits some. The sample holds some 130,000 clones; about nine tenths are singletons and the top ten take about a tenth. Sequencing input: peripheral blood. This sequence was found in a man aged 50-59 years with acute or convalescent COVID-19. The rearrangement joins TRBV6-5 to TRBJ1-2, with D possibly matching TRBD1 (5 bases). DNA for the CDR3: TGTGCCAGCAGTTACTGGCAGGGAAACTATGGCTACACCTTC. Protein sequence: CASSYWQGNYGYTF.